The present T cell receptor (beta chain) was sequenced within a study of identical twins (dated by TCRdb to the mid-2010s). About the full investigation: To test whether fetal clonotypes persist, this study deep-sequenced TCR alpha and beta repertoires from monozygotic twins, from unrelated adults of various ages, and from cord blood. To rule out contamination, replicate twin experiments were performed at different times with different library preparation protocols. Overall study results and their limits: Conclusions relied on cross-sectional statistical analysis, since the same donors could not be followed over many years. Fewer insertions were carried by abundant cord blood beta clonotypes; a weaker similar trend was observed in young adult naive repertoires, while no such trend was observed in memory repertoires. Compared with coincidental sharing between unrelated individuals, out-of-frame TCR alpha sequences shared between twins had an excess of sequences with low generation probability. In monozygotic twins, out-of-frame TCR alpha sharing was systematically underestimated by recombination models, although the models agreed with sharing between unrelated individuals. Zero-insertion analyses could be partly confounded by invariant T cells such as MAIT and iNKT, although diverse VJ usage argued against such confounding for most clonotypes. The excess sharing between twins in beta out-of-frame sequences was weaker because fewer shared sequences reduced the signal-to-noise ratio.

Library preparation used 5' RACE. Instrument on record: Illumina HiSeq 2000. Template switching added a universal primer binding site, and the final cDNA carried a unique molecular identifier that allowed TCR cDNA molecules to be counted accurately. First-strand cDNA for TCR alpha and beta chains was synthesized from specific primers in the conserved constant-segment region. To control for contamination, every cDNA library was double barcoded, receiving both a SMART-Mk sample barcode and Illumina barcodes. TruSeq adapter sequences, together with Illumina sample barcodes, were added in two successive PCR steps. Sequencing of the TCR alpha and beta cDNA libraries was done on the Illumina HiSeq platform using custom primers. As for the authors' bioinformatics: MiGEC processed the raw reads to extract unique molecular identifiers, while MiXCR was used to determine the CDR3 positions. Recombination models were inferred per individual with the repgenHMM and IGoR tools using an EM algorithm. Shared clonotypes were analyzed with the tcR package in R, and sharing was normalized by the product of cloneset sizes. To study raw recombination without the effects of thymic and clonal selection, out-of-frame nonproductive sequences were analyzed. Clones were called with MiXCR by TCRdb after fastp trimmed the public reads at Q25, and only in-frame beta chains were retained. Entries that share a CDR3 protein sequence are merged under the most common genes and DNA. In this record, the V and J calls reflect TCRdb's handling and not the investigators' own analysis. The sample table records 400,000 to 600,000 distinct CDR3 sequences; about a fifth of these occur just once. The top ten clones comprise about 0.5% of the sample.

Of note for this clonotype: No antigen is known for it. Per-base qualities were not stored, and no clone one base away is much larger.

All donors were healthy Caucasians. Three pairs of female monozygotic twins, all aged about 18 to 29 years, made up the twin cohort. CD4+ and CD8+ T cell populations were isolated with positive isolation kits from Invitrogen. CDR1 and CDR2, per the germline V gene, are MDHEN and SYDVKM. At the junction V is shortened by 5 bases and J by 3 bases, with 8 bases in between. The CDR3 contains 12 residues, cysteine and phenylalanine counted. Only CDR3 DNA is held: 36 bases, read in frame from base 1. These sequences were also reported in another study, on yellow fever vaccine responses in identical twins. The second publication reports: The T cell response to vaccination in identical twins was reported by the authors to appear partly convergent and partly personalized. In the study, vaccine-responding T cell clones were precisely tracked in identical twins.

Recombination joined TRBV28 with TRBJ2-7, with the D gene call left open. Specimen: CD4+ T cells sorted from blood. This TCR was recovered from a woman in her late teens or twenties in good health. CDR3 loop: CASSRVNYEQYF. In nucleotide form, the sequence is TGTGCCAGCAGTCGGGTCAACTACGAGCAGTACTTC.